This T cell receptor beta chain originates from a study of CD8+ T cells in alopecia areata. From alopecia areata patients, lesional scalp punch biopsies and peripheral blood were collected. Extraction of RNA preceded its reverse transcription into cDNA, which served as the sequencing template. Method: immunoSEQ multiplex PCR; TCRdb's copy keeps in-frame clones and lacks some. Of 100,000 to 150,000 clones detected, approximately 48% appear once; the ten largest clones hold around 20%. The ends lost 2 bases at V and 5 bases at J; junction bases unmatched: 4. Per germline, CDR1 MNHEY and CDR2 SMNVEV (reference sequence). The CDR3 contains 15 residues.

The clonotype originates from a human donor with alopecia areata. The J gene is TRBJ2-2, the V gene TRBV27; 8 bases align to TRBD1. Material: CD8+ T cells sorted from blood, obtained at week 0. CDR3 region: CASSLKGTGTGELFF. The DNA for the CDR3 is TGTGCCAGCAGTTTAAAGGGGACAGGAACCGGGGAGCTGTTTTTT.